This entry is about one T cell receptor beta chain. The junction shows a germline mismatch at one end, possibly a read error. These data come from a study of CD8 T cells in Susac syndrome. After extraction with the RNeasy kit, roughly 0.5 to 1 ug of the RNA was reverse transcribed using random hexamers. Amplification of TCR beta CDR3 spanned 54 Vbeta and 13 Jbeta via immunoSEQ multiplex PCR. MiXCR was run by TCRdb on the immunoSEQ multiplex PCR reads, yielding one entry per CDR3 protein. The profile shows about 400,000 distinct CDR3 sequences, roughly 85% of them singletons. From germline, CDR1 is DFQATT and CDR2 SNEGSKA (reference sequence). This CDR3 has 13 amino acids. The authors carried out high-throughput sequencing of TCR beta. They applied it to CD8+ and CD4+ T cells obtained from blood. Relapsing-remitting disease, either stable or active, was present in the treatment-naive patients who were the multiple sclerosis controls.

This sequence joins TRBV20-1 and TRBJ2-7; 7 bases map to TRBD2. This clonotype was sampled from a human donor with multiple sclerosis. The specimen sequenced was CD8+ T cells from PBMCs. The CDR3 bases are TGCAGTGCAACCGGAACTAGCGCCTACGAGCAGTGCTTC. Translation: CSATGTSAYEQCF.